This T cell receptor beta chain was observed in a study of control samples from healthy donors and cancer patients. Some clones are missing from TCRdb's copy, which holds only in-frame ones; the method was immunoSEQ multiplex PCR. This sample yields about 74,000 clones, of which approximately 91% are seen a single time; 4.5% to 6% belongs to the top ten. The V gene lost 6 bases and the J gene lost 2 bases, with 18 bases spanning the gap. The CDR3 contains 16 residues. Germline CDR1 reads WNHNN; CDR2 reads SYGVQD (reference sequence). The rearrangement joins TRBV10-1 to TRBJ2-3; possibly TRBD2 for D (5 bases). The sequencing input was blood. The TCR sequence derives from a woman in her forties or fifties in good health. The CDR3 spells CASSRGGSVTTDTQYF. The CDR3 DNA follows: TGCGCCAGCAGCAGAGGAGGATCCGTCACCACAGATACGCAGTATTTT.